One sample yielded the 24 T cell receptor delta chains listed below, sequenced in a study of γδ T cells in repeated Plasmodium falciparum infection. TCRdb processed the multiplex PCR reads again with the CATT caller. The data hold approximately 93,000 delta-chain clones, with over 0.75% observed a single time. Gammadelta T cells were flow-sorted from PBMC into Vgamma9/Vdelta2+ and Vdelta2-negative populations for bulk analysis. Source material: gamma-delta T cells from blood. The receptors originated from a pool of human donors (malaria-infected and uninfected, not separated).

Comments on this clone: This likely came from a read error, as a far larger clone is one base away. The chain links TRDV1 to TRDJ1; 9 nucleotides align to TRDD3. The germline V gene encodes CDR1 TSWWSYY and CDR2 QGS. The CDR3 consists of 17 residues. The CDR3 is CALGDPFSGLGESKLTF. The DNA for the CDR3 is TGTGCTCTTGGGGACCCTTTTTCCGGACTGGGGGAATCTAAACTCACCTTT.

Remarks on this clone: The protein held in TCRdb is that of a much larger clone and does not match this DNA's translation at residue 7, likely because of a read error; the protein shown is translated from the DNA. The chain joins TRDV1 to TRDJ1; maybe TRDD3 (6 bases). Trimming pared 2 bases from V and 3 bases from J, leaving 25 bases between. The germline CDR1 and CDR2 sequences are TSWWSYY and QGS. This CDR3 comprises 19 residues. CDR3 bases: TGTGCTCTTGGGGAAGCTTGGCGGGGATGGGGGGCGGCACCCGATAAACTCATCTTT. Translation: CALGEAWRGWGAAPDKLIF.

Comments on this clone: The TCRdb protein, from a much larger clone, departs from this DNA's translation at residue 11, likely by read error; the protein shown derives from the DNA. The rearrangement uses TRDV1 and TRDJ1; 10 bases fit TRDD3. Germline V gene sequence: CDR1 TSWWSYY, CDR2 QGS. The V gene end was trimmed by 1 base and the J gene end by 3 bases; junction bases not matched to a gene: 11. This CDR3 is 18 amino acids long. The CDR3 spells CALGEPADWGMPADKLIF. Here the CDR3 DNA reads TGTGCTCTTGGGGAACCGGCTGACTGGGGGATGCCGGCCGATAAACTCATCTTT.

This clone has just a few counts. The protein held in TCRdb is that of a much larger clone and does not match this DNA's translation at residue 8, likely because of a read error; the protein shown is translated from the DNA. This rearrangement joins TRDV1 to TRDJ1; 10 bases agree with TRDD3. CDR1 and CDR2 (germline): TSWWSYY, QGS. This CDR3 region has 19 residues. V gave up 3 bases and J gave up 0 bases; unmatched junction bases: 13. The chain's CDR3 is CALGETLQLGDLYTDKLIF. The CDR3 DNA follows: TGTGCTCTTGGGGAGACTCTCCAACTGGGGGATCTATACACCGATAAACTCATCTTT.

This clone was observed a handful of times. TCRdb attributes to this sequence the protein of a much larger clone, which differs from the DNA translation at residue 10; a read error is likely, and the protein displayed is translated from the DNA. This chain joins TRDV2 and TRDJ1; TRDD3 matches at 10 bases. Per the germline V gene, CDR1 is GEAIGNYY and CDR2 is EKD. The length of the CDR3 is 17 residues. V gave up 3 bases and J gave up 4 bases; unmatched junction bases: 13. DNA for the CDR3: TGTGCCTGTGACGCATTACTGGGGGATGCGCGTGACGATAAACTCATCTTT. It yields the protein CACDALLGDARDDKLIF.

A note on this clone: The translation of this DNA and the TCRdb protein of a much larger clone differ at residue 17, probably owing to a read error; the protein shown here is translated from the DNA. The V gene is TRDV2; the J gene was not called; TRDD3 is taken as the D call from the table, unchecked against the DNA. The CDR3 consists of 19 residues. The germline gives CDR1 GEAIGNYY, CDR2 EKD. The DNA for the CDR3 is TGTGCCTGTGACACGGTACTACTGGGGGATACGCTGTACTCCGATAAACCCATCTTT. This gives the protein CACDTVLLGDTLYSDKPIF.

This clone was observed a handful of times. TCRdb attributes to this sequence the protein of a much larger clone, which differs from the DNA translation at residue 13; a read error is likely, and the protein displayed is translated from the DNA. Distinct nucleotide sequences in the sample also encode this CDR3. This sequence joins TRDV2 and TRDJ1, with TRDD3 matching over 9 bases. Because TCRdb records no J gene, it was assigned here through a match of the DNA to germline. V was clipped by 1 base and J by 3 bases; unmatched bases: 14. The CDR3 loop spans 18 amino acids. Germline V gene sequence: CDR1 GEAIGNYY, CDR2 EKD. The CDR3 nucleotides are TGTGCCTGTGACACTTTGGAAGGACTGGGGGACGACGCCGATAAACTCATCTTT. This translates into CACDTLEGLGDDADKLIF.

The sample holds many counts of this clone. TCRdb pairs this DNA with a much larger clone's protein that differs at residue 14, likely a read error; the protein shown was translated from the DNA. The V gene is TRDV1, the J gene TRDJ1, with 10 bases identical to TRDD3. The CDR3 loop spans 19 amino acids. V lost 5 bases and J lost 3; bases outside the gene matches: 18. CDR1 TSWWSYY and CDR2 QGS come from the germline V gene. CDR3 bases: TGTGCTCTTGGGTACAATCTACGGCGGGGGATACGTGTTGCCGATAAACTCATCTTT. Amino acids: CALGYNLRRGIRVADKLIF.

Of note for this clone: An end of the junction differs from the germline gene, which may be a read error. The chain links TRDV1 to TRDJ1; D is tentatively TRDD1 or TRDD2 (5 bases each). TCRdb offers no J gene call, so here the DNA was matched to germline to obtain one. This CDR3 region has 19 residues. Germline CDR1 is TSWWSYY and CDR2 is QGS. CDR3 bases: TGCTCTGGCGCACTTCCGCGGATTATTGACATAGTCAGGGCCGATAAACTCATCTTT. Amino acids: CSGALPRIIDIVRADKLIF.

A few counts support this clone. Translating this DNA gives a protein that differs at residue 5 from the TCRdb one, which belongs to a much larger clone; a read error is likely, and the protein shown is this translation. V is TRDV1 and J is TRDJ1; TRDD3 matches 8 bases. With V trimmed by 4 bases and J by 3 bases, 19 bases remained unmatched. The germline CDR1 and CDR2 sequences are TSWWSYY and QGS. This CDR3 has 19 amino acids. The CDR3 sequence: CALGAQAPREGYASDKLIF. In nucleotides, the CDR3 is TGTGCTCTTGGGGCTCAGGCCCCACGCGAGGGATACGCTTCCGATAAACTCATCTTT.

Of note for this clone: TCRdb records a much larger clone's protein for this DNA, with a difference at residue 13 that likely arises from a read error; the protein given is the translation of the DNA. V gene assignment gives TRDV2, but the J gene was left uncalled. Germline V gene sequence: CDR1 GEAIGNYY, CDR2 EKD. CDR3 length: 15 amino acids. The CDR3 nucleotides are TGTGCCTGTGACACCGTAGTACCAGACACCGATAAATTCATCTTT. Its protein product is CACDTVVPDTDKFIF.

This clone was counted between two and nine times. Translating this DNA gives a protein that differs at residue 8 from the TCRdb one, which belongs to a much larger clone; a read error is likely, and the protein shown is this translation. V usage is TRDV2 and J usage is TRDJ1, with TRDD3 matching 7 bases. TCRdb leaves out the J gene; it was filled in here by matching the DNA to germline. V shed 4 bases, J shed 0 bases, and the junction held 7 bases outside the gene matches. In germline, CDR1 is GEAIGNYY, CDR2 EKD. This CDR3 spans 15 amino acids. DNA for the CDR3: TGTGCCTGTGAGCCTCTGGGGGGTTACACCGATAAACTCATCTTT. Translating gives CACEPLGGYTDKLIF.

The chain recombines TRDV2 with TRDJ1; 8 bases agree with TRDD3. The J gene was missing in TCRdb and was found by matching the end of the DNA to germline. With 4 bases clipped from V and 0 bases from J, the junction kept 18 bases outside the gene matches. The germline V gene encodes CDR1 GEAIGNYY and CDR2 EKD. This CDR3 region has 19 residues. CDR3 sequence reads: CACDRRRYWGARYTDKLIF. CDR3 DNA sequence: TGTGCCTGTGATCGTCGAAGGTACTGGGGGGCCCGATACACCGATAAACTCATCTTT.

This clone was detected only a few times. The TCRdb protein comes from a much larger clone and disagrees with this DNA's translation at residue 4, likely due to a read error; the protein given here is derived from the DNA. The chain has TRDV2 and TRDJ1; no clear D gene. Per the germline V gene, CDR1 is GEAIGNYY and CDR2 is EKD. Trimming removed 5 bases at V and 0 bases at J, with 27 bases between. The CDR3 runs to 19 residues. CDR3 sequence reads: CACGGTWKGISLHTDKLIF. The CDR3 nucleotides are TGTGCCTGTGGGGGCACTTGGAAAGGAATCTCACTCCACACCGATAAACTCATCTTT.

This clone was seen many times. The protein that TCRdb holds for this DNA derives from a much larger clone and differs from the translated DNA at residue 9, which likely indicates a read error; the protein shown here is translated from the DNA. The chain carries TRDV2 and TRDJ1, with a weak D call TRDD3 (5 bases). The V gene's germline CDR1 is GEAIGNYY and CDR2 EKD. Trimming left V 3 bases short and J 0 bases short, with 22 bases between. This CDR3 is 18 amino acids long. Written as DNA, the CDR3 is TGTGCCTGTGACGCAGTTTTAGGTGCGGGATCGAACACCGATAAACTCATCTTT. This sequence encodes CACDAVLGAGSNTDKLIF.

This clone was observed a few times. A far larger clone is off by one base, so a read error is likely. The same CDR3 can be traced to other DNA sequences in this sample. This rearrangement joins TRDV2 to TRDJ1; TRDD3 matches 8 bases. TCRdb supplies no J gene; here it was assigned by aligning the nucleotide sequence to germline. CDR1 and CDR2 from the germline V gene are GEAIGNYY and EKD. There are 19 residues in the CDR3. The CDR3 sequence is CACDTREVSTGGYTDKLIF. CDR3 sequence (DNA): TGCGCCTGTGACACACGGGAAGTAAGTACTGGGGGGTACACCGATAAACTCATCTTT.

This clone showed up just a few times. The protein TCRdb gives is from a much larger clone and does not agree with this DNA's translation at residue 4, likely a read error; the protein shown here comes from the DNA. The chain couples TRDV2 to TRDJ1; 12 nucleotides agree with TRDD3. Here the J gene was assigned by germline matching of the DNA, as TCRdb has none. Germline values: CDR1 GEAIGNYY, CDR2 EKD. The CDR3 has 19 residues. CDR3 residues: CACGTVVLGDTRYTDKLIF. CDR3 nucleotide sequence: TGTGCCTGTGGCACCGTTGTACTGGGGGATACTCGCTACACCGATAAACTCATCTTT.

Comments on this clone: TCRdb pairs this DNA with a much larger clone's protein that differs at residue 4, likely a read error; the protein shown was translated from the DNA. The chain recombines TRDV2 with TRDJ3; 9 bases are a match to TRDD3. TCRdb records no J gene; here it was assigned by comparing the DNA to germline. This CDR3 is built from 19 residues. Per germline, CDR1 GEAIGNYY and CDR2 EKD. Trimming removed 5 bases from V and 0 bases from J; junction bases left unmatched: 10. The CDR3 bases are TGTGCCTGTGGCGAGAACTGGGGGAGTAGCTCCTGGGACACCCGACAGATGTTTTTC. It encodes CACGENWGSSSWDTRQMFF.

This clone was found many times. TCRdb lists the protein of a much larger clone for this DNA, which differs at residue 8, so this is likely a read error; the protein given here is translated from the DNA itself. The J gene is TRDJ1, the V gene TRDV1; D possibly corresponds to TRDD2 (6 bases). Germline values: CDR1 TSWWSYY, CDR2 QGS. Trimming pared 9 bases from V and 3 bases from J, leaving 14 bases between. There are 13 residues in the CDR3. The CDR3 loop is CALRPSLADKLIF. The CDR3 coding sequence is TGTGCTCTGCGGCCTTCCCTGGCCGATAAACTCATCTTT.

On this clone itself: TCRdb's protein, taken from a much larger clone, differs from this DNA's translation at residue 21, likely owing to a read error; the protein displayed comes from the DNA. The chain uses TRDV1 and TRDJ1; 10 bases align to TRDD3. TCRdb supplies no J gene; here it was assigned by aligning the nucleotide sequence to germline. Per germline, CDR1 TSWWSYY and CDR2 QGS. The length of the CDR3 is 25 residues. The CDR3 region is CALGEIRNQPERGVLGDFPTGKLIF. DNA for the CDR3: TGTGCTCTTGGGGAAATTAGAAATCAGCCAGAAAGGGGCGTACTGGGGGATTTCCCCACCGGTAAACTCATCTTT.

This clone was seen more than once but under ten times. Translating this DNA gives a protein that differs at residue 11 from the TCRdb one, which belongs to a much larger clone; a read error is likely, and the protein shown is this translation. The V gene is TRDV1, the J gene TRDJ1; maybe TRDD3 (6 bases). CDR3 length: 23 amino acids. The V end lost 3 bases, the J end lost 10 bases, and 45 bases lay between the germline ends. From germline, CDR1 is TSWWSYY and CDR2 QGS. The CDR3, as DNA: TGTGCTCTTGGGGACTCGACCTTCAACGGCATGCGAAACGGCTGGGGCCCGACCGGGGGACTCATCTTT. It yields the protein CALGDSTFNGMRNGWGPTGGLIF.

Only a few counts were recorded for this clone. This probably arose from a read error, given a far larger clone one base away. The sample has other DNA sequences that encode this CDR3 too. The J gene is TRDJ1, the V gene TRDV1; 10 bases fit TRDD3. Germline V gene data show CDR1 as TSWWSYY and CDR2 as QGS. CDR3 length: 19 amino acids. The CDR3 sequence: CALGELWDWGISGTDKLIF. The DNA for the CDR3 is TGTGCTCTTGGGGAACTGTGGGACTGGGGGATTTCGGGAACCGATAAGCTCATCTTT.

About this clone: A far larger clone is one nucleotide away, so this likely arose from a read error. Other DNA sequences of this sample code for an identical CDR3. V and J are TRDV2 and TRDJ1, with TRDD3 matching over 9 bases. Germline matching of the DNA provided the J gene here, since TCRdb leaves it blank. The length of the CDR3 is 16 residues. Trimming at V came to 7 bases and at J to 2 bases, leaving 13 bases not matched to a gene. Germline-derived CDR1 and CDR2 are GEAIGNYY and EKD. The CDR3 nucleotides read TGTGCCTGCCGAAGTACTGGGGGACCAAGAACCGATAAACTCATCTTT. It specifies CACRSTGGPRTDKLIF.

This clone was counted a few times. A far larger clone is one base from this, pointing to a likely read error. This sample also contains other DNA sequences that code for the same CDR3. The rearrangement uses TRDV1 and TRDJ1, with unresolved D. Germline CDR1 is TSWWSYY and CDR2 is QGS. Trimming removed 1 base from V and 2 bases from J, with 20 bases in between. CDR3 length equals 18 residues. The CDR3 nucleotides read TGTGCTCTTGGGGAACATATTCCCCCCGGGGCTGTTACCGATAAACTCATCTTT. It specifies CALGEHIPPGAVTDKLIF.